The 15 T cell receptor beta chains below come from one sample, sequenced in a study of cytomegalovirus exposure and HLA in healthy donors. With 60 Vbeta and 13 Jbeta primers, the PCR was carried out. TCRdb keeps only in-frame clones here, not all; method: immunoSEQ multiplex PCR. The table shows some 150,000 clones, with approximately 87% occurring only once. Specimen: PBMCs. These receptor sequences come from a middle-aged man in good health and CMV-seronegative.

This rearrangement joins TRBV6-1 to TRBJ2-3; 10 positions match TRBD2. V lost 3 bases and J lost 4; bases outside the gene matches: 4. This CDR3 is 15 amino acids long. Per germline, CDR1 MNHNS and CDR2 SASEGT. Here the CDR3 DNA reads TGTGCCAGCAGTGAGCTAGCGGGAGACGCAGATACGCAGTATTTT. Its protein product is CASSELAGDADTQYF.

J is TRBJ2-5 and V is TRBV7-2, with D possibly TRBD2 on 6 matching bases. Per germline, CDR1 SGHTA and CDR2 FQGNSA. This CDR3 is built from 12 residues. V was cut by 2 bases and J by 5 bases, with 6 bases left in between. The CDR3 DNA sequence: TGTGCCAGCAGCTTAAGCGGGGAGACCCAGTACTTC. The encoded protein is CASSLSGETQYF.

This clone was seen more than once but under ten times. The rearrangement uses TRBV5-1 and TRBJ2-1; 10 bases agree with TRBD2. Germline V gives CDR1 SGHRS, CDR2 YFSETQ. The CDR3 is 15 residues long. Trimming at V came to 1 base and at J to 7 bases, leaving 5 bases not matched to a gene. In nucleotides, the CDR3 is TGCGCCAGCAGCTTGTTACAGCGGGAGGGTAATGAGCAGTTCTTC. It encodes CASSLLQREGNEQFF.

The genes are TRBV5-1 and TRBJ2-3; a possible D gene is TRBD2 (5 bases). Per germline, CDR1 SGHRS and CDR2 YFSETQ. The CDR3 covers 15 residues. V gave up 6 bases and J gave up 0 bases, with 14 bases separating them. This CDR3 is CASKVGEQSTDTQYF. The CDR3 DNA sequence: TGCGCCAGCAAGGTGGGAGAGCAAAGCACAGATACGCAGTATTTT.

DNA for the CDR3: TGCGCCAGCAGCCAAGGGACTAGCGGGGGGGCAGATACGCAGTATTTT. Translation gives CASSQGTSGGADTQYF. The V and J genes are TRBV4-3 and TRBJ2-3; the match to TRBD2 covers 15 bases. Germline-derived CDR1 and CDR2 are LGHNA and YSLEER. The CDR3 consists of 16 residues. The V gene end was trimmed by 1 base and the J gene end by 4 bases; junction bases not matched to a gene: 0.

This chain connects TRBV29-1 to TRBJ2-7; perhaps TRBD1 as D (6 bases). Germline loops: CDR1 SQVTM, CDR2 ANQGSEA. Trimming stripped 0 bases from V and 7 bases from J, with 10 bases between. The CDR3 loop spans 12 amino acids. The CDR3 DNA reads as TGCAGCGTTGAAGAGCAGGGGCGGGAGCAGTACTTC. Translation: CSVEEQGREQYF.

The V gene is TRBV10-3, the J gene TRBJ1-1; the D is unclear. Germline loops: CDR1 ENHRY, CDR2 SYGVKD. The CDR3 spans 15 residues. V was clipped by 2 bases and J by 5 bases, with 15 bases between them. CDR3 protein: CAISETAAEGTEAFF. Written as DNA, the CDR3 is TGTGCCATCAGTGAGACAGCGGCGGAAGGGACTGAAGCTTTCTTT.

V is TRBV28 and J is TRBJ2-7, with 8 nucleotides matching TRBD2. V lost 7 bases, J lost 2 bases, and 4 bases stayed unmatched. Germline CDR1 and CDR2: MDHEN and SYDVKM. The CDR3 has 13 amino acids. CDR3: CASTGGGPYEQYF. CDR3 DNA sequence: TGTGCCAGCACGGGCGGGGGGCCCTACGAGCAGTACTTC.

The chain couples TRBV6-6 to TRBJ1-2, with TRBD1 matching over 10 bases. V shed 6 bases, J shed 4 bases, and the junction held 5 bases outside the gene matches. Germline CDR1 MNHNY, CDR2 SVGAGI (reference sequence). The CDR3 is 14 amino acids. CDR3 sequence: CASSPGQGSYGYTF. The CDR3 nucleotides read TGTGCCAGCAGCCCGGGACAGGGGAGCTATGGCTACACCTTC.

This chain joins TRBV29-1 and TRBJ1-1; 8 bases fit TRBD1. Per germline, CDR1 SQVTM and CDR2 ANQGSEA. Trimming removed 6 bases from V and 0 bases from J; junction bases left unmatched: 3. The CDR3 extends over 13 amino acids. CDR3 sequence: CSVADRVNTEAFF. CDR3 DNA sequence: TGCAGCGTAGCGGACAGGGTGAACACTGAAGCTTTCTTT. Supplemented by reference TRBV29-1 and TRBJ1-1, the full variable domain reads SAVISQKPSRDICQRGTSLTIQCQVDSQVTMMFWYRQQPGQSLTLIATANQGSEATYESGFVIDKFPISRPNLTFSTLTVSNMSPEDSSIYLCSVADRVNTEAFFGQGTRLTVV.

The V call is TRBV19, the J call TRBJ2-1; D possibly corresponds to TRBD2 (7 bases). Germline-derived CDR1 and CDR2 are LNHDA and SQIVND (reference sequence). This CDR3 is built from 15 residues. V lost 4 bases, J lost 4 bases, and 14 bases lay in between. The CDR3 coding sequence is TGTGCCAGTAGTAGTAACGGGGGGCCTTACAATGAGCAGTTCTTC. Its translation is CASSSNGGPYNEQFF.

The chain's CDR3 is CASSLGSGGAGGELFF. CDR3 sequence (DNA): TGTGCCAGCAGCTTAGGGAGCGGGGGGGCCGGCGGGGAGCTGTTTTTT. This rearrangement joins TRBV7-3 to TRBJ2-2; 10 bases agree with TRBD2. Germline V lookup: CDR1 SGHTA, CDR2 FQGTGA. V shed 2 bases, J shed 7 bases, and the junction held 7 bases outside the gene matches. The CDR3 runs to 16 residues.

The gene calls are TRBV15 and TRBJ2-7, with D unclear. This CDR3 contains 14 residues. The germline V gene encodes CDR1 LNHNV and CDR2 YYDKDF (reference sequence). Trimming left V 0 bases short and J 0 bases short, with 6 bases between. The DNA for the CDR3 is TGTGCCACCAGCAGAGAGGCCAGCTCCTACGAGCAGTACTTC. Its translation is CATSREASSYEQYF.

V and J are TRBV4-1 and TRBJ2-7, with D perhaps matching TRBD2 (6 bases). CDR3 length equals 14 residues. The germline V and J ends were trimmed by 1 base and 3 bases, with 10 bases remaining between them. From germline, CDR1 is MGHRA and CDR2 YSYEKL. The CDR3 DNA reads as TGCGCCAGCAGCCAAGTTGTGCGGGGCTACGAGCAGTACTTC. As protein: CASSQVVRGYEQYF.

The chain is built from TRBV19 and TRBJ1-5, with D hard to call. The CDR3 runs to 18 residues. Germline assignment: CDR1 LNHDA and CDR2 SQIVND (reference sequence). Trimming took 5 bases from V and 0 from J, leaving 20 bases between them. CDR3 residues: CASSPLPHQTHSNQPQHF. The CDR3 DNA is TGTGCCAGTAGTCCACTCCCGCATCAGACTCATAGCAATCAGCCCCAGCATTTT.